The 11 T cell receptor beta chains below were found in one sample sequenced in a study of control samples from healthy donors and cancer patients. This table comes from immunoSEQ multiplex PCR, and its TCRdb copy is limited to in-frame clones, with some not included. The profile shows about 170,000 clones, under 95% of them singletons. The specimen sequenced was blood. The receptors stem from a woman aged 18 to 35 in good health.

The genes are TRBV6-6 and TRBJ2-2, with D unresolved. Germline V lookup: CDR1 MNHNY, CDR2 SVGAGI (reference sequence). The V gene lost 2 bases and the J gene lost 13 bases, with 8 bases spanning the gap. The CDR3 runs to 11 residues. CDR3 sequence reads: CASSYVGLLFF. As DNA, the CDR3 is TGTGCCAGCAGTTACGTAGGGTTGCTGTTTTTT.

The chain has TRBV21-1 and TRBJ1-2; the D call TRBD1 from the table was never checked on the DNA. TRBV21-1 is shown as a pseudogene. The CDR3 is 16 residues long. In DNA form, the CDR3 reads TGTGCCAGCAGCAAACCCACGGGACAGGGCCACTATGGCTACACCTTC. It codes for CASSKPTGQGHYGYTF.

The chain joins TRBV2 to TRBJ1-2, with D possibly TRBD1 on 5 matching bases. The CDR3 totals 13 residues. The V and J ends lost 6 bases and 3 bases respectively, with 11 bases between them. Germline CDR1 is SNHLY and CDR2 is FYNNEI. The CDR3 coding sequence is TGTGCCAGCAGGAACAGACAGTACTATGGCTACACCTTC. Amino acids: CASRNRQYYGYTF.

V gene TRBV19 combines with J gene TRBJ2-1; 9 positions match TRBD2. The length of the CDR3 is 16 residues. Germline V gene sequence: CDR1 LNHDA, CDR2 SQIVND (reference sequence). V lost 6 bases to trimming and J lost 4 bases; unmatched junction nucleotides: 10. In DNA, the CDR3 is TGTGCCAGTAGCCTTTTAGCGGGAGTAACTTACAATGAGCAGTTCTTC. It translates to CASSLLAGVTYNEQFF.

The rearrangement uses TRBV7-2 and TRBJ1-5; D is perhaps TRBD1 (6 bases). V was cut by 4 bases and J by 1 base, with 14 bases left in between. Germline lookup yields CDR1 SGHTA and CDR2 FQGNSA. CDR3 length equals 16 residues. The CDR3 DNA reads TGTGCCAGCAGCTCCGGACAGCGGGGAAGCAATCAGCCCCAGCATTTT. Protein: CASSSGQRGSNQPQHF.

This clone showed up just once. This rearrangement joins TRBV6-4 to TRBJ1-1; D remains unclear. The CDR3 runs 13 residues. Germline CDR1 MRHNA, CDR2 SNTAGT. The V and J ends lost 2 bases and 5 bases respectively, with 9 bases between them. The DNA for the CDR3 is TGTGCCAGCAGTGACCGCCCGGAGACTGAAGCTTTCTTT. Translated: CASSDRPETEAFF.

The chain links TRBV3-1 (or the pseudogene TRBV3-2) to TRBJ1-6, with a possible D match to TRBD1 (5 bases). The V end lost 4 bases, the J end lost 7 bases, and 11 bases lay between the germline ends. CDR3 length equals 14 residues. Per germline, CDR1 LGHDT and CDR2 YNNKEL (reference sequence). The CDR3 DNA follows: TGTGCCAGCAGCCCCGGGGCTGGAAATTCACCCCTCCACTTT. It specifies CASSPGAGNSPLHF.

This clone was picked up a small number of times. The V and J genes are TRBV15 and TRBJ2-2; D is undetermined. The V and J ends lost 9 bases and 1 base respectively, with 12 bases between them. The CDR3 totals 14 residues. Germline V CDR1 and CDR2: LNHNV, YYDKDF (reference sequence). This chain's CDR3 is CATTMKGNTGELFF. The CDR3 nucleotides are TGTGCCACTACGATGAAGGGGAACACCGGGGAGCTGTTTTTT.

This clone was seen just once. The chain is built from TRBV28 and TRBJ1-3, with D unclear. Trimming pared 2 bases from V and 3 bases from J, leaving 5 bases between. Germline-derived CDR1 and CDR2 are MDHEN and SYDVKM. This CDR3 has 13 residues. The DNA for the CDR3 is TGTGCCAGCAGTTTAGGGGTTGGAAACACCATATATTTT. Translating gives CASSLGVGNTIYF.

This chain uses TRBV11-3 with TRBJ1-3; a weak D match, TRBD1 (5 bases). Looked up from germline, CDR1 is SGHNT and CDR2 is YENEEA. The ends were cut back, 3 bases at V and 4 bases at J, with 10 bases in the middle. This CDR3 is 14 amino acids long. The CDR3 nucleotides read TGTGCCAGCAGCTTGGGACCAGACGGAAACACCATATATTTT. It codes for CASSLGPDGNTIYF.

This chain joins TRBV10-3 and TRBJ1-5; no definite D call. The CDR3 has 14 amino acids. The germline V gene has CDR1 ENHRY and CDR2 SYGVKD. Trimming took 3 bases from V and 6 from J, leaving 12 bases between them. CDR3 in amino acids: CAISDGRSGQPQHF. The CDR3 coding sequence is TGTGCCATCAGTGATGGAAGGTCGGGTCAGCCCCAGCATTTT.